This T cell receptor (beta chain) was recorded in a study of early T cells in non-severe SARS-CoV-2 infection. MiXCR, run by TCRdb on the 5' RACE reads, gives a single entry per CDR3 protein. The table shows about 50,000 distinct CDR3 sequences, with roughly 16% occurring only once. The receptor was isolated from an adult who was a healthcare worker with PCR-confirmed SARS-CoV-2 infection or an uninfected control (not recorded which). This sample comprised whole blood, obtained at baseline.

This chain's CDR3 is CASSQDNGYEQYF. The DNA of the CDR3 is TGTGCCAGCAGCCAAGATAACGGCTACGAGCAGTACTTC. This chain joins TRBV4-2 and TRBJ2-7; D remains unclear. V shed 0 bases and J shed 3 bases, with 6 bases lying between them. The CDR3 loop spans 13 amino acids. Germline V gene sequence: CDR1 LGHNA, CDR2 YNFKEQ.